This T cell receptor (beta chain) was sequenced during a study of tumour-infiltrating T cells in Burkitt lymphoma. About the study: Survival, overall and progression-free, tracked with productive clonality.

The data were produced by immunoSEQ multiplex PCR, yet TCRdb's version contains in-frame clones alone and is incomplete. The sample includes about 9,200 clones, less than 75% of them seen just once. Germline CDR1 reads SNHLY; CDR2 reads FYNNEI. The V gene lost 2 bases and the J gene lost 1 base, with 9 bases spanning the gap. The CDR3 runs 15 residues. This clone was observed a few times. The receptor's source is a human donor with diffuse large B-cell lymphoma. The chain is built from TRBV2 and TRBJ2-1; maybe TRBD1 (6 bases). The sample taken for sequencing was tumor tissue. The CDR3 reads CASSELGGSYNEQFF. The CDR3 DNA sequence: TGTGCCAGCAGTGAATTAGGGGGATCCTACAATGAGCAGTTCTTC.